The rows below give T cell receptor beta chains drawn from one sample of a study of blood T cell repertoires in COVID-19. The method was immunoSEQ multiplex PCR; TCRdb's version includes in-frame clones alone and lacks a portion of them. The data contain fewer than 300,000 clones, roughly nine tenths of them singletons. The sample consisted of peripheral blood. The receptor source for this set is a woman aged 25 to 39 with COVID-19, enrolled during active disease. Each CDR3 is given with its conserved first and last residue. Each record gives: clone size, V gene, J gene, CDR3 protein. Clone size is not always given. Where it is, it says once, few, many or a class for expanded clones.

size: -
V: TRBV5-1
J: TRBJ2-1
CDR3: CASSPDLEYLIF

size: few
V: TRBV5-1
J: TRBJ1-5
CDR3: CASSLDLSGTLETQHF

size: once
V: TRBV7-9
J: TRBJ1-3
CDR3: CASSLVGGVNTIYF

size: few
V: TRBV4-2
J: TRBJ2-7
CDR3: CASSQESGGSYEQYF

size: -
V: TRBV19
J: TRBJ2-7
CDR3: CASSIGTGASYEQYF

size: -
V: TRBV6-5
J: TRBJ2-7
CDR3: CASSSTSGGWEQYF

size: -
V: TRBV2
J: TRBJ1-2
CDR3: CASSESIGFGGYTF

size: -
V: TRBV28
J: TRBJ1-2
CDR3: CATGGLSYNGYTF

size: -
V: TRBV27
J: TRBJ2-7
CDR3: CASRPQQGAEQYF

size: -
V: TRBV30
J: TRBJ2-7
CDR3: CAWNGRTAYEQYF

size: once
V: TRBV9
J: TRBJ1-5
CDR3: CASSVGGQGQPQHF

size: -
V: TRBV28
J: TRBJ2-5
CDR3: CASSTITRVEETQYF

size: -
V: TRBV12-5
J: TRBJ1-2
CDR3: CASGLSPGYGYTF

size: -
V: TRBV2
J: TRBJ1-2
CDR3: CASSVGQGARGYTF